These 15 T cell receptor beta chains share one sample of origin, sequenced in a study of identical twins. TCRdb reanalysed the 5' RACE reads using MiXCR and keeps one entry per CDR3 protein. The top ten clones hold about 0.27% of a sample with around 1.7 million distinct CDR3 sequences, roughly 35% of them seen once. Source material: cord blood. These receptors were taken from a newborn girl in good health.

V and J are TRBV19 and TRBJ2-7, with a possible D match to TRBD2 (5 bases). Trimming pared 6 bases from V and 7 bases from J, leaving 13 bases between. Germline V gene sequence: CDR1 LNHDA, CDR2 SQIVND (reference sequence). This CDR3 is built from 12 residues. The CDR3 bases are TGTGCCAGTAGGAGGGCCTACAATGAGCAGTACTTC. Protein: CASRRAYNEQYF.

The chain has TRBV5-1 and TRBJ2-1; D is possibly TRBD2 (5 bases). This CDR3 spans 14 amino acids. V lost 5 bases and J 4 bases, leaving 13 bases between the germline ends. Germline V lookup: CDR1 SGHRS, CDR2 YFSETQ. The chain's CDR3 is CASSQNQRYNEQFF. CDR3 coding DNA: TGCGCCAGCAGTCAGAATCAGCGGTACAATGAGCAGTTCTTC.

This clonotype was found a few times. The rearrangement links TRBV7-2 to TRBJ1-2, with unresolved D. Germline V gene data show CDR1 as SGHTA and CDR2 as FQGNSA. CDR3 length: 15 residues. The V and J ends lost 0 bases and 4 bases respectively, with 12 bases between them. CDR3 sequence reads: CASSLAHTRGYGYTF. In DNA, the CDR3 is TGTGCCAGCAGCTTAGCCCATACACGGGGCTATGGCTACACCTTC.

This rearrangement joins TRBV7-9 to TRBJ1-2, with 8 positions matching TRBD1. Germline values: CDR1 SEHNR, CDR2 FQNEAQ (reference sequence). This CDR3 contains 16 residues. Trimming took 3 bases from V and 0 from J; bases not matched to a gene: 6. The CDR3 sequence is CASSFLQGVANYGYTF. CDR3 in DNA: TGTGCCAGCAGCTTTCTACAGGGGGTAGCTAACTATGGCTACACCTTC.

The table lists this clonotype with a few counts. The V gene is TRBV12-3 or TRBV12-4, the J gene TRBJ1-2; no clear D gene. V was shortened by 5 bases and J by 8 bases, with 18 bases between the two germline ends. This CDR3 spans 14 amino acids. CDR3 in DNA: TGTGCCAGCAGTATCCTCCGGATGCCTGGCGGCTACACCTTC. Translation: CASSILRMPGGYTF.

This clonotype was counted at least ten times. At one boundary the junction diverges from the germline segment, which might be a read error. This sequence joins TRBV7-2 and TRBJ2-3; 8 positions match TRBD1. CDR1 is SGHTA and CDR2 is FQGNSA in the germline V gene. The CDR3 runs to 15 residues. For the CDR3, the DNA is TGCGCCAGCAGCCTTGTTGGACAGGGAACAGATACGCAGTATTTT. It is translated as CASSLVGQGTDTQYF.

With respect to this clonotype: A read error may be the cause here, since a much bigger clone is one base away. The rearrangement uses TRBV7-2 and TRBJ2-3, with D hard to call. CDR3 size: 14 residues. The ends were cut back, 1 base at V and 3 bases at J, with 8 bases in the middle. Germline CDR1 reads SGHTA; CDR2 reads FQGNSA. The CDR3 sequence is CASSLVMPTDTQYF. The CDR3 DNA reads as TGTGCCAGCAGCTTAGTGATGCCGACAGATACGCAGTATTTT.

This sequence joins TRBV20-1 and TRBJ2-1; D may be TRBD1 (5 bases). Germline assignment: CDR1 DFQATT and CDR2 SNEGSKA (reference sequence). V was cut by 2 bases and J by 12 bases, with 17 bases left in between. The CDR3 contains 13 residues. The CDR3 sequence: CSARWGGGDTQFF. DNA of the CDR3: TGCAGTGCTAGATGGGGCGGCGGAGATACGCAGTTCTTC.

The gene calls are TRBV7-8 and TRBJ1-2; D gene ambiguous. The V and J ends lost 5 bases and 4 bases respectively, with 14 bases between them. This CDR3 has 14 amino acids. Germline loops: CDR1 SGHVS, CDR2 FQNEAQ. CDR3 residues: CASSPKHASYGYTF. Written as DNA, the CDR3 is TGTGCCAGCAGCCCAAAACACGCTAGCTATGGCTACACCTTC.

The chain employs TRBV7-2 and TRBJ2-7; 7 positions match TRBD1. V was pared by 4 bases and J by 6 bases, with 9 bases of the junction left unmatched. CDR3 length equals 14 residues. In germline, CDR1 is SGHTA, CDR2 FQGNSA. CDR3 in amino acids: CASSSTGPGGEQYF. The CDR3 DNA reads TGTGCCAGCAGCTCTACGGGACCAGGGGGCGAGCAGTACTTC.

The rearrangement uses TRBV7-2 and TRBJ1-2, with a possible D match to TRBD1 (5 bases). The germline gives CDR1 SGHTA, CDR2 FQGNSA. The CDR3 runs 14 residues. Trimming shortened V by 1 base and J by 7 bases, and 13 bases separated the two germline ends. Written as DNA, the CDR3 is TGTGCCAGCAGCTTAGTGGCTCTAGGGGCTGGCTACACCTTC. Its protein product is CASSLVALGAGYTF.

This sequence joins TRBV20-1 and TRBJ2-1, with D hard to call. With 6 bases removed from V and 0 bases from J, the gap between germline ends came to 12 bases. This CDR3 contains 14 residues. Germline V gene lookup returns CDR1 DFQATT and CDR2 SNEGSKA (reference sequence). The CDR3 reads CSAQITRSYNEQFF. CDR3 nucleotides: TGCAGTGCCCAAATAACTCGCTCCTACAATGAGCAGTTCTTC.

This clonotype was seen a few times. The V gene is TRBV20-1, the J gene TRBJ2-3; weak D call: TRBD2 (5 bases). V shed 6 bases and J shed 0 bases, with 13 bases lying between them. CDR3 length equals 14 residues. Germline lookup yields CDR1 DFQATT and CDR2 SNEGSKA (reference sequence). The CDR3 is CSADSDSSTDTQYF. As DNA, the CDR3 is TGCAGTGCGGATAGCGACTCTAGCACAGATACGCAGTATTTT.

This clonotype has ten or more counts. The V and J genes are TRBV28 and TRBJ1-1, with D unresolved. This CDR3 contains 11 residues. V was shortened by 6 bases and J by 8 bases, with 10 bases between the two germline ends. The germline V gene encodes CDR1 MDHEN and CDR2 SYDVKM. Written as DNA, the CDR3 is TGTGCCAGCAGCTTAAGGGCCGAAGCTTTCTTT. Translating it yields CASSLRAEAFF.

This chain joins TRBV2 and TRBJ1-4; D not resolved. Trimming removed 7 bases at V and 4 bases at J, with 13 bases between. This CDR3 has 14 residues. Germline lookup yields CDR1 SNHLY and CDR2 FYNNEI. CDR3 amino acids: CASTIGLLNEKLFF. As DNA, the CDR3 is TGTGCCAGCACCATCGGACTGCTTAATGAAAAACTGTTTTTT.